This entry lists 3 T cell receptor beta chains sequenced from one sample in a study of cytomegalovirus exposure and HLA in healthy donors. In the PCR, 60 Vbeta and 13 Jbeta primers were used. Sequenced by immunoSEQ multiplex PCR; TCRdb stores in-frame clones only, minus some. The sample contains some 140,000 clones, 65% to 80% of which appear only once. Sequenced input: PBMCs. These receptors originate from a woman aged 18-29 years in good health and CMV-seronegative.

The V and J genes are TRBV5-6 and TRBJ2-1, with a weak D call TRBD2 (6 bases). CDR1 is SGHDT, CDR2 YYEEEE, per germline. The CDR3 consists of 18 residues. V was cut by 2 bases and J by 0 bases, with 18 bases left in between. The CDR3 reads CASSFGLAIQSSYNEQFF. In DNA, the CDR3 is TGTGCCAGCAGCTTTGGGCTAGCGATCCAAAGCTCCTACAATGAGCAGTTCTTC.

The chain carries TRBV6-5 and TRBJ2-1; 13 bases line up with TRBD2. The trim removed 5 bases at V and 8 bases at J, leaving 3 bases unmatched. Germline-derived CDR1 and CDR2 are MNHEY and SVGAGI. This CDR3 spans 14 amino acids. Here the CDR3 reads CASSTSGRGHEQFF. CDR3 bases: TGTGCCAGCAGTACTAGCGGGAGGGGGCATGAGCAGTTCTTC.

V usage is TRBV29-1 and J usage is TRBJ2-7; tentative D call: TRBD1 (6 bases). V was pared by 4 bases and J by 7 bases, with 14 bases between. In germline, CDR1 is SQVTM, CDR2 ANQGSEA. CDR3 length: 12 residues. CDR3 DNA: TGCAGCGTTGCTACAGGGCTGAGAGAGCAGTACTTC. Translated, it gives CSVATGLREQYF.